This section outlines one T cell receptor beta chain sequence together with its context. Its antigen is still unknown. Authors' processing steps: Filtering differed, since immunoSEQ gave only junction sequences and no quality scores. The method was immunoSEQ multiplex PCR; TCRdb's version includes in-frame clones alone and lacks a portion of them. The V and J calls and the clone size are those of that table, but D and trimming were determined from the DNA. The sample includes millions of clones, around 96% seen only once; the top ten take 0.9% to 1.3%. The CDR3 sequence is 15 residues long. Trimming removed 3 bases from V and 2 bases from J; junction bases left unmatched: 8. CDR1 and CDR2 from the germline V gene are SGDLS and YYNGEE. Naive-designated CD8 cells lacked CD45RO, were positively enriched for CCR7, and omitted terminally differentiated effector memory CD45RA+ cells. This sample is part of a study of shared clonotypes between healthy human individuals. Study-wide results and caveats: Richness estimates generally favored naive over memory subsets. Lower generation probabilities were found for non-shared clonotypes than for those shared by all four donors.

The chain is built from TRBV9 and TRBJ2-7, with 7 nucleotides matching TRBD1. Sequencing was carried out using naive CD8+ T cells sorted from blood. The sequence derives from a man between 18 and 35 years old in good health. CDR3 bases: TGTGCCAGCAGCGGGCCCGGGACAGATACCTACGAGCAGTACTTC. Translation gives CASSGPGTDTYEQYF. Drawing the rest from reference TRBV9 and TRBJ2-7, the complete variable domain is DSGVTQTPKHLITATGQRVTLRCSPRSGDLSVYWYQQSLDQGLQFLIQYYNGEERAKGNILERFSAQQFPDLHSELNLSSLELGDSALYFCASSGPGTDTYEQYFGPGTRLTVT.